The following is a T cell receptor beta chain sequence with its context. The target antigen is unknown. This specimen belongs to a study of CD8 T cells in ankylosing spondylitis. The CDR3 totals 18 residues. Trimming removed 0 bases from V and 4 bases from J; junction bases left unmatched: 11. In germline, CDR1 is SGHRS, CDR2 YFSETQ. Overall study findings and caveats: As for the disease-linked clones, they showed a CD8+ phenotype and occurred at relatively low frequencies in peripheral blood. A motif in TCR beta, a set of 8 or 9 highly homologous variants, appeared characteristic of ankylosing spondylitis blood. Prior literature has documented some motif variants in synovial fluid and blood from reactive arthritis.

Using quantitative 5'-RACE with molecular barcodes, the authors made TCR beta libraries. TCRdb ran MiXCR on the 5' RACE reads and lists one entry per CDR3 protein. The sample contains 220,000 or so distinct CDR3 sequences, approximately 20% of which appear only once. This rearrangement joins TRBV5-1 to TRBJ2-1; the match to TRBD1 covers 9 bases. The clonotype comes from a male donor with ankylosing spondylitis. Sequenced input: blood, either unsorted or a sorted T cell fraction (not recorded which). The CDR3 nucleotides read TGCGCCAGCAGCTTGGATTTCATTCCGGACAGGGGTTACAATGAGCAGTTCTTC. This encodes CASSLDFIPDRGYNEQFF. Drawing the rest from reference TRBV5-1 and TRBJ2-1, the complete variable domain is KAGVTQTPRYLIKTRGQQVTLSCSPISGHRSVSWYQQTPGQGLQFLFEYFSETQRNKGNFPGRFSGRQFSNSRSEMNVSTLELGDSALYLCASSLDFIPDRGYNEQFFGPGTRLTVL.